This entry lists 28 T cell receptor beta chains sequenced from one sample in a study of cytomegalovirus exposure and HLA in healthy donors. PCR was performed using 60 Vbeta and 13 Jbeta primers. Sequenced by immunoSEQ multiplex PCR; TCRdb stores in-frame clones only, minus some. There are about 190,000 clones in the sample; more than 70% occur only once, and more than 4% lies in the top ten. Sequenced sample: PBMCs. The receptor set was obtained from a man younger than 40 in good health and CMV-seropositive.

The J gene is TRBJ1-2, the V gene TRBV5-6; D is perhaps TRBD1 (5 bases). Germline assignment: CDR1 SGHDT and CDR2 YYEEEE. V was clipped by 0 bases and J by 6 bases, with 15 bases between them. The CDR3 extends over 15 amino acids. This CDR3 reads CASSLVGPGPDGYTF. DNA for the CDR3: TGTGCCAGCAGCTTGGTAGGGCCAGGGCCGGATGGCTACACCTTC.

This clone was seen only once. At one end, the junction sequence differs from germline, possibly due to a read error. The rearrangement uses TRBV7-9 and TRBJ1-1; 7 nucleotides match TRBD1. The CDR3 runs to 17 residues. Germline V lookup: CDR1 SEHNR, CDR2 FQNEAQ (reference sequence). The CDR3, as DNA: TGTTCCAGCAGCTCCTGGACAGGCCTAGAGAGGAACACTGAAGCTTTCTTT. Protein product: CSSSSWTGLERNTEAFF.

This clone was picked up a small number of times. V and J are TRBV4-1 and TRBJ1-3; TRBD1 agrees at 7 bases. The V gene's germline CDR1 is MGHRA and CDR2 YSYEKL. The CDR3 extends over 19 amino acids. The V gene end was trimmed by 0 bases and the J gene end by 0 bases; junction bases not matched to a gene: 11. CDR3 protein: CASSQDPRDSMFSGNTIYF. CDR3 nucleotides: TGCGCCAGCAGCCAAGATCCCAGGGACAGCATGTTCTCTGGAAACACCATATATTTT.

This chain links TRBV29-1 with TRBJ2-1; 7 nucleotides agree with TRBD1. Germline loops: CDR1 SQVTM, CDR2 ANQGSEA. The CDR3 is 17 residues long. With 7 bases clipped from V and 4 bases from J, the junction kept 19 bases outside the gene matches. In nucleotides, the CDR3 is TGCAGCGCCGAAGACAGGGCTGAAACGGAACCGTACAATGAGCAGTTCTTC. Amino acid sequence: CSAEDRAETEPYNEQFF.

About this clone: Mismatch with germline at one junction end may stem from a read error. V and J are TRBV7-7 and TRBJ2-1; 10 nucleotides line up with TRBD2. CDR3 length: 15 amino acids. The germline gives CDR1 SSHAT, CDR2 FNYEAQ (reference sequence). CDR3 protein: CASSTGLAAYDEQFF. The CDR3 nucleotides are TGTGCTAGCAGCACCGGACTAGCGGCCTATGATGAGCAGTTCTTC. Full variable domain (outside the CDR3, taken from reference TRBV7-7 and TRBJ2-1): GAGVSQSPRYKVTKRGQDVTLRCDPISSHATLYWYQQALGQGPEFLTYFNYEAQPDKSGLPSDRFSAERPEGSISTLTIQRTEQRDSAMYRCASSTGLAAYDEQFFGPGTRLTVL.

The rearrangement uses TRBV5-1 and TRBJ2-2; 10 nucleotides line up with TRBD1. Trimming at V came to 4 bases and at J to 7 bases, leaving 7 bases not matched to a gene. This CDR3 is 15 amino acids long. Germline CDR1 and CDR2: SGHRS and YFSETQ. CDR3 sequence (DNA): TGCGCCAGCAGCCAAGACAGGGGGCTAGGCGGGGAGCTGTTTTTT. Its translation is CASSQDRGLGGELFF.

The rearrangement joins TRBV15 to TRBJ1-1, with D unresolved. Germline lookup yields CDR1 LNHNV and CDR2 YYDKDF (reference sequence). This CDR3 spans 13 amino acids. V was trimmed by 4 bases and J by 5 bases, leaving 11 bases between them. The CDR3 spells CATSKTLGTEAFF. The CDR3 coding sequence is TGTGCCACCAGCAAGACCCTCGGGACTGAAGCTTTCTTT. Combining the CDR3 with reference TRBV15 and TRBJ1-1 gives the whole variable domain DAMVIQNPRYQVTQFGKPVTLSCSQTLNHNVMYWYQQKSSQAPKLLFHYYDKDFNNEADTPDNFQSRRPNTSFCFLDIRSPGLGDTAMYLCATSKTLGTEAFFGQGTRLTVV.

The J gene is TRBJ1-1, the V gene TRBV7-2; 7 bases match TRBD1. V was clipped by 4 bases and J by 5 bases; unmatched bases: 7. Germline assignment: CDR1 SGHTA and CDR2 FQGNSA. The CDR3 extends over 14 amino acids. The CDR3, as DNA: TGTGCCAGCAGCTCACTCAGGGGGTGGACTGAAGCTTTCTTT. Encoded protein: CASSSLRGWTEAFF.

This chain connects TRBV21-1 to TRBJ1-5. TRBV21-1 corresponds to a pseudogene. This CDR3 has 17 residues. The CDR3 region has the DNA TGTGCCAGCAGCAAAGGGAGGTTACTCAACAGCAATCAGCCCCAGCATTTT. Amino acid sequence: CASSKGRLLNSNQPQHF.

A word on this clone: The same CDR3 arises from other DNA sequences in this sample as well. The chain uses TRBV6-5 and TRBJ1-3; D remains unclear. Germline V gene data show CDR1 as MNHEY and CDR2 as SVGAGI. V was shortened by 0 bases and J by 4 bases, with 10 bases between the two germline ends. The length of the CDR3 is 15 residues. CDR3 residues: CASSYSRGSGNTIYF. CDR3 in DNA: TGTGCCAGCAGTTACTCGAGAGGGTCGGGAAACACCATATATTTT.

V is TRBV7-2 and J is TRBJ2-1; possibly TRBD2 for D (5 bases). The V gene's germline CDR1 is SGHTA and CDR2 FQGNSA. CDR3 length: 13 amino acids. V was pared by 2 bases and J by 7 bases, with 9 bases between. CDR3 residues: CASSLSDWNEQFF. The CDR3 coding sequence is TGTGCCAGCAGCTTATCGGACTGGAATGAGCAGTTCTTC. Combining the CDR3 with reference TRBV7-2 and TRBJ2-1 gives the whole variable domain GAGVSQSPSNKVTEKGKDVELRCDPISGHTALYWYRQSLGQGLEFLIYFQGNSAPDKSGLPSDRFSAERTGGSVSTLTIQRTQQEDSAVYLCASSLSDWNEQFFGPGTRLTVL.

The chain combines TRBV5-6 with TRBJ2-3, with D perhaps TRBD1 (5 bases). The V end was cut by 6 bases, the J end by 3 bases, with 14 bases between. Germline V gives CDR1 SGHDT, CDR2 YYEEEE. The CDR3 covers 14 residues. The CDR3 DNA is TGTGCCAGCACCCTGGGGCAGGGAACAGATACGCAGTATTTT. Amino acid sequence: CASTLGQGTDTQYF. Combining the CDR3 with reference TRBV5-6 and TRBJ2-3 gives the whole variable domain DAGVTQSPTHLIKTRGQQVTLRCSPKSGHDTVSWYQQALGQGPQFIFQYYEEEERQRGNFPDRFSGHQFPNYSSELNVNALLLGDSALYLCASTLGQGTDTQYFGPGTRLTVL.

The rearrangement joins TRBV18 to TRBJ1-2, with D hard to call. From germline, CDR1 is KGHSH and CDR2 LQKENI. Trimming pared 6 bases from V and 6 bases from J, leaving 8 bases between. The CDR3 is 11 residues long. CDR3 sequence reads: CASSTGDGYTF. CDR3 coding DNA: TGTGCCAGCTCGACCGGGGATGGCTACACCTTC.

This clone came up a few times. The chain joins TRBV11-2 to TRBJ2-2; maybe TRBD1 (6 bases). CDR1 SGHAT and CDR2 FQNNGV come from the germline V gene. CDR3 length: 16 residues. Trimming pared 3 bases from V and 4 bases from J, leaving 15 bases between. CDR3 region: CASSLDSRYSTGELFF. The CDR3 DNA is TGTGCCAGCAGCTTGGACAGCCGGTATTCCACCGGGGAGCTGTTTTTT.

This clone has more than one count but fewer than ten. The chain carries TRBV7-9 and TRBJ1-4; D unclear. This CDR3 region has 14 residues. Germline-derived CDR1 and CDR2 are SEHNR and FQNEAQ (reference sequence). V was trimmed by 3 bases and J by 0 bases, leaving 5 bases between them. The CDR3: CASSFQATNEKLFF. The CDR3 DNA sequence: TGTGCCAGCAGCTTCCAGGCAACTAATGAAAAACTGTTTTTT.

The genes are TRBV18 and TRBJ2-3; TRBD2 is a possible D gene (5 bases). This CDR3 is built from 14 residues. Between the trimmed V and J ends, which lost 4 bases and 5 bases, there was a span of 13 bases. Germline V lookup: CDR1 KGHSH, CDR2 LQKENI. In nucleotides, the CDR3 is TGTGCCAGCTCACTTACAACCGAGGGAGATACGCAGTATTTT. This gives the protein CASSLTTEGDTQYF.

The J gene is TRBJ2-7, the V gene TRBV2, with D unclear. There are 15 residues in the CDR3. V gave up 1 base and J gave up 3 bases, with 13 bases separating them. Germline V gene lookup returns CDR1 SNHLY and CDR2 FYNNEI. The CDR3 DNA reads TGTGCCAGCAGTGAAGGTGCTAGTGGTGGCTACGAGCAGTACTTC. This translates into CASSEGASGGYEQYF. The full variable domain, its missing parts supplied by reference TRBV2 and TRBJ2-7, is EPEVTQTPSHQVTQMGQEVILRCVPISNHLYFYWYRQILGQKVEFLVSFYNNEISEKSEIFDDQFSVERPDGSNFTLKIRSTKLEDSAMYFCASSEGASGGYEQYFGPGTRLTVT.

The rearrangement uses TRBV28 and TRBJ2-7, with D possibly being TRBD2 (6 bases). The CDR3 length is 15 residues. The germline V and J ends were trimmed by 4 bases and 3 bases, with 16 bases remaining between them. CDR1 MDHEN and CDR2 SYDVKM come from the germline V gene. CDR3 amino acids: CASSSISGGIYEQYF. CDR3 sequence (DNA): TGTGCCAGCAGTTCAATTAGCGGAGGGATCTACGAGCAGTACTTC.

This clone is a singleton in its sample. V and J are TRBV10-3 and TRBJ1-3; D is unclear. Germline loops: CDR1 ENHRY, CDR2 SYGVKD. V lost 8 bases to trimming and J lost 1 base, with 9 bases between them. The CDR3 has 13 residues. The CDR3 spells CAIGGRSGNTIYF. The CDR3 coding sequence is TGTGCCATCGGCGGGAGATCTGGAAACACCATATATTTT.

The rearrangement uses TRBV5-4 and TRBJ2-7, with TRBD1 matching 12 bases. Germline CDR1 SGHNT, CDR2 YYREEE (reference sequence). CDR3 length equals 16 residues. Trimming cost V 3 bases and J 3 bases; bases outside gene matches: 7. The CDR3 region is CASSWGQGAGSYEQYF. The CDR3 DNA follows: TGTGCCAGCAGCTGGGGACAGGGGGCGGGGAGCTACGAGCAGTACTTC.

The V call is TRBV28, the J call TRBJ2-6; tentative D call: TRBD1 (5 bases). The ends were cut back, 5 bases at V and 2 bases at J, with 13 bases in the middle. Germline V gives CDR1 MDHEN, CDR2 SYDVKM. The CDR3 is 16 residues long. For the CDR3, the DNA is TGTGCCAGCAGTCCCCAGGGTAATCCTGGGGCCAACGTCCTGACTTTC. This sequence encodes CASSPQGNPGANVLTF.

This clone was found a few times. The genes are TRBV9 and TRBJ2-3; 11 positions agree with TRBD2. Unmatched junction bases numbered 13, after V lost 4 bases and J lost 0 bases. CDR3 length: 19 residues. CDR1 is SGDLS and CDR2 is YYNGEE in the germline V gene. The CDR3 here is CASSPRTGTSGTSTDTQYF. The CDR3 DNA reads as TGTGCCAGCAGCCCCCGAACCGGGACTAGCGGAACTAGCACAGATACGCAGTATTTT.

The CDR3 sequence is CAISESTPGPGGTEAFF. The DNA for the CDR3 is TGTGCCATCAGTGAGTCGACTCCAGGGCCAGGGGGAACTGAAGCTTTCTTT. The V and J genes are TRBV10-3 and TRBJ1-1; 7 nucleotides agree with TRBD1. CDR1 is ENHRY, CDR2 SYGVKD, per germline. V was clipped by 0 bases and J by 5 bases; unmatched bases: 12. This CDR3 comprises 17 residues.

The chain joins TRBV18 to TRBJ1-2; D ambiguous. Trimming stripped 3 bases from V and 6 bases from J, with 8 bases between. The germline V gene encodes CDR1 KGHSH and CDR2 LQKENI. The CDR3 runs to 12 residues. CDR3 bases: TGTGCCAGCTCACCCGAGAGGGATGGCTACACCTTC. As protein: CASSPERDGYTF.

This clone was observed a few times. The chain joins TRBV28 to TRBJ2-1, with D tentatively TRBD2 (6 bases). Germline V gene data show CDR1 as MDHEN and CDR2 as SYDVKM. The V end lost 4 bases, the J end lost 3 bases, and 13 bases lay between the germline ends. This CDR3 spans 15 amino acids. CDR3 coding DNA: TGTGCCAGCAGTTCCCCGGGAGTCCTCTACAATGAGCAGTTCTTC. Translating it yields CASSSPGVLYNEQFF. The full variable domain, in which reference TRBV28 and TRBJ2-1 provide the parts outside the CDR3, is DVKVTQSSRYLVKRTGEKVFLECVQDMDHENMFWYRQDPGLGLRLIYFSYDVKMKEKGDIPEGYSVSREKKERFSLILESASTNQTSMYLCASSSPGVLYNEQFFGPGTRLTVL.

J is TRBJ2-3 and V is TRBV9, with D perhaps TRBD1 (6 bases). The V and J ends lost 5 bases and 6 bases respectively, with 7 bases between them. CDR1 is SGDLS, CDR2 YYNGEE, per germline. The CDR3 is made up of 11 amino acids. CDR3 amino acids: CASRGADTQYF. CDR3 DNA: TGTGCCAGCAGGGGGGCCGATACGCAGTATTTT.

The V gene is TRBV5-5, the J gene TRBJ1-2; perhaps TRBD1 as D (6 bases). V gave up 0 bases and J gave up 2 bases, with 11 bases separating them. In germline, CDR1 is SGHKS, CDR2 YYEKEE (reference sequence). The CDR3 length is 15 residues. CDR3: CASSLGATGNYGYTF. Here the CDR3 DNA reads TGTGCCAGCAGCTTGGGGGCCACAGGGAACTATGGCTACACCTTC. Complete variable domain (other parts from reference TRBV5-5 and TRBJ1-2): DAGVTQSPTHLIKTRGQQVTLRCSPISGHKSVSWYQQVLGQGPQFIFQYYEKEERGRGNFPDRFSARQFPNYSSELNVNALLLGDSALYLCASSLGATGNYGYTFGSGTRLTVV.

This clone has a handful of counts. This sequence joins TRBV15 and TRBJ2-7, with D possibly being TRBD1 (6 bases). This CDR3 has 13 residues. Trimming cost V 2 bases and J 3 bases, with 8 bases left between them. The V gene's germline CDR1 is LNHNV and CDR2 YYDKDF (reference sequence). The CDR3, as DNA: TGTGCCACCAGCAGACAGGGGAACTACGAGCAGTACTTC. This codes for CATSRQGNYEQYF.